These 21 T cell receptor beta chains were all obtained from the same sample, sequenced in a study of OX40 agonist ivuxolimab in advanced cancers. The table came from immunoSEQ multiplex PCR; TCRdb's copy has only in-frame clones and leaves some out. The repertoire holds around 46,000 clones, with roughly 86% as singletons. The sample here was CD4+ or CD8+ T cells sorted from blood, taken in a trial of the OX40 agonist ivuxolimab. The receptors shown here come from an adult with an advanced solid tumor such as melanoma, head and neck, liver or kidney cancer.

The rearrangement links TRBV29-1 to TRBJ2-7; D unresolved. This CDR3 has 13 residues. Germline V gene sequence: CDR1 SQVTM, CDR2 ANQGSEA. Trimming removed 2 bases at V and 2 bases at J, with 10 bases between. The chain's CDR3 is CSVEMSEPYEQYF. The DNA for the CDR3 is TGCAGCGTTGAAATGTCTGAACCCTACGAGCAGTACTTC.

This rearrangement joins TRBV7-6 to TRBJ2-5; D might be TRBD1 or TRBD2, each matching 6 bases. CDR3 length: 15 residues. In germline, CDR1 is SGHVS, CDR2 FNYEAQ. V was trimmed by 1 base and J by 4 bases, leaving 13 bases between them. The CDR3 coding sequence is TGTGCCAGCAGCTTAGGCTCGGGGGCTGGAGAGACCCAGTACTTC. Its translation: CASSLGSGAGETQYF.

The V and J genes are TRBV28 and TRBJ2-7, with D possibly matching TRBD1 (5 bases). The germline V and J ends were trimmed by 9 bases and 3 bases, with 15 bases remaining between them. The CDR3 loop spans 13 amino acids. Germline assignment: CDR1 MDHEN and CDR2 SYDVKM. This chain's CDR3 is CASKGVRGYEQYF. The CDR3 DNA sequence: TGTGCCAGTAAAGGGGTTAGGGGCTACGAGCAGTACTTC.

This clone came up a few times. The chain uses TRBV2 and TRBJ1-1, with D hard to call. From germline, CDR1 is SNHLY and CDR2 FYNNEI. The V end was cut by 6 bases, the J end by 8 bases, with 10 bases between. The CDR3 runs 11 residues. The CDR3 region is CASRAGREAFF. The CDR3 coding sequence is TGTGCCAGCAGGGCGGGTAGGGAAGCTTTCTTT.

The chain is built from TRBV28 and TRBJ2-4; D remains ambiguous. From germline, CDR1 is MDHEN and CDR2 SYDVKM. The CDR3 sequence is 14 residues long. Trimming left V 5 bases short and J 3 bases short, with 11 bases between. The CDR3 bases are TGTGCCAGCAGTCCCCAAAGAGGCAAAAACATTCAGTACTTC. Translation gives CASSPQRGKNIQYF. Full variable domain (outside the CDR3, taken from reference TRBV28 and TRBJ2-4): DVKVTQSSRYLVKRTGEKVFLECVQDMDHENMFWYRQDPGLGLRLIYFSYDVKMKEKGDIPEGYSVSREKKERFSLILESASTNQTSMYLCASSPQRGKNIQYFGAGTRLSVL.

This chain uses TRBV7-4 with TRBJ2-1; 10 bases align to TRBD1. CDR3 length equals 16 residues. CDR1 SGHVT and CDR2 SQSDAQ come from the germline V gene. Losses at the gene ends were 5 bases for V and 5 bases for J; bases not matched to a gene: 9. CDR3 DNA: TGTGCCAGCAGCCCGGTCCGGACAGGGGGAAACAATGAGCAGTTCTTC. Residues: CASSPVRTGGNNEQFF.

The V call is TRBV6-5, the J call TRBJ2-5; TRBD1 agrees at 10 bases. The DNA end favors TRBJ2-7, so the J call may be wrong. Per germline, CDR1 MNHEY and CDR2 SVGAGI. The CDR3 contains 13 residues. CDR3 DNA: TGTGCCAGCAGCTGGGGACAGGGGTACGAGCAGTACTTC. This gives the protein CASSWGQGYEQYF.

The rearrangement joins TRBV6-5 to TRBJ2-2, with D possibly TRBD2 on 7 matching bases. Trimming left V 5 bases short and J 1 base short, with 11 bases between. Germline-derived CDR1 and CDR2 are MNHEY and SVGAGI. CDR3 length equals 15 residues. The CDR3 sequence is CASSRGAKNTGELFF. CDR3 coding DNA: TGTGCCAGCAGTCGGGGGGCTAAGAACACCGGGGAGCTGTTTTTT.

This clone was recorded only once. The chain uses TRBV7-9 and TRBJ2-1; D is possibly TRBD2 (6 bases). Germline V lookup: CDR1 SEHNR, CDR2 FQNEAQ (reference sequence). The V and J ends lost 5 bases and 15 bases respectively, with 35 bases between them. CDR3 size: 18 residues. CDR3 sequence (DNA): TGTGCCAGCAGCCCCCTAGGCCGCGGTAGGGCAGGCGGGGATATCTGGTTCTTC. As protein: CASSPLGRGRAGGDIWFF.

Relative to its sample, this clone is medium-sized (0.01 to 0.1%). A much larger clonotype is one base distant, so this may be a read error. The CDR3 is CASSSGTGYKQYF. The CDR3 bases are TGTGCCAGCAGTTCCGGGACAGGGTACAAGCAGTACTTC. The chain links TRBV27 to TRBJ2-7; 9 nucleotides agree with TRBD1. The CDR3 consists of 13 residues. After removal of 4 bases from V and 8 bases from J, the junction contained 6 bases not matched to a gene. Germline V gene data show CDR1 as MNHEY and CDR2 as SMNVEV (reference sequence).

V and J are TRBV15 and TRBJ1-5, with D perhaps matching TRBD1 (6 bases). V lost 0 bases, J lost 3 bases, and 15 bases lay in between. Germline V gives CDR1 LNHNV, CDR2 YYDKDF (reference sequence). CDR3 length: 17 amino acids. CDR3 sequence reads: CATSRDGGQIDNQPQHF. The CDR3 bases are TGTGCCACCAGCAGAGACGGAGGACAGATAGACAATCAGCCCCAGCATTTT.

The chain links TRBV27 to TRBJ2-1; no clear D gene. Germline V gives CDR1 MNHEY, CDR2 SMNVEV (reference sequence). The V end was cut by 5 bases, the J end by 5 bases, with 4 bases between. This CDR3 is 11 amino acids long. The CDR3 sequence is CASSRHNEQFF. CDR3 DNA: TGTGCCAGCAGTAGGCACAATGAGCAGTTCTTC.

The V and J genes are TRBV28 and TRBJ1-4, with 8 bases identical to TRBD1. The CDR3 contains 14 residues. The ends lost 5 bases at V and 7 bases at J; junction bases unmatched: 6. Germline-derived CDR1 and CDR2 are MDHEN and SYDVKM. CDR3 DNA: TGTGCCAGCAGTGGACAGGGCCGGCGTGAAAAACTGTTTTTT. Protein sequence: CASSGQGRREKLFF.

J is TRBJ2-5 and V is TRBV4-3, with a possible D match to TRBD2 (6 bases). This CDR3 spans 15 amino acids. From germline, CDR1 is LGHNA and CDR2 YSLEER. V lost 4 bases to trimming and J lost 4 bases, with 16 bases between them. In DNA, the CDR3 is TGCGCCAGCAGCCCTCTTTATCGCGGGATAGAGACCCAGTACTTC. Translating it yields CASSPLYRGIETQYF.

This chain connects TRBV27 to TRBJ2-7, with 7 bases matching TRBD2. Germline-derived CDR1 and CDR2 are MNHEY and SMNVEV (reference sequence). This CDR3 is 13 amino acids long. Trimming at V came to 5 bases and at J to 11 bases, leaving 12 bases not matched to a gene. In nucleotides, the CDR3 is TGTGCCAGCAGTCCCCAAAGAGGTGGGGGGGAGTACTTC. Its translation is CASSPQRGGGEYF.

The genes are TRBV4-1 and TRBJ1-2; TRBD1 agrees at 7 bases. Germline CDR1 is MGHRA and CDR2 is YSYEKL. This CDR3 region has 17 residues. V shed 0 bases and J 0 bases; nucleotides not matched to a gene: 7. The CDR3, as DNA: TGCGCCAGCAGCCAAGACCTACAGGGGACGACTAACTATGGCTACACCTTC. Translated: CASSQDLQGTTNYGYTF.

The chain links TRBV2 to TRBJ2-2; D unresolved. The CDR3 is made up of 13 amino acids. CDR1 is SNHLY and CDR2 is FYNNEI in the germline V gene. The V end lost 4 bases, the J end lost 7 bases, and 10 bases lay between the germline ends. The CDR3 DNA follows: TGTGCCAGCAGTGTTCCGGGTCTCGGGGAGCTGTTTTTT. It yields the protein CASSVPGLGELFF.

The chain carries TRBV19 and TRBJ2-1; no clear D gene. This CDR3 has 13 amino acids. Looked up from germline, CDR1 is LNHDA and CDR2 is SQIVND (reference sequence). The ends were cut back, 9 bases at V and 0 bases at J, with 9 bases in the middle. The DNA for the CDR3 is TGTGCCAGCTCAGGTAGCTCCTACAATGAGCAGTTCTTC. Its protein product is CASSGSSYNEQFF. Full variable domain (missing parts from reference TRBV19 and TRBJ2-1): DGGITQSPKYLFRKEGQNVTLSCEQNLNHDAMYWYRQDPGQGLRLIYYSQIVNDFQKGDIAEGYSVSREKKESFPLTVTSAQKNPTAFYLCASSGSSYNEQFFGPGTRLTVL.

The chain employs TRBV9 and TRBJ1-1; possible D gene TRBD1, 5 bases. This CDR3 is built from 14 residues. Per germline, CDR1 SGDLS and CDR2 YYNGEE. The ends were cut back, 4 bases at V and 4 bases at J, with 14 bases in the middle. Written as DNA, the CDR3 is TGTGCCAGCAGCCTCGGGGCCGGGGGCACTGAAGCTTTCTTT. This translates into CASSLGAGGTEAFF. Full variable domain (remainder filled in from reference TRBV9 and TRBJ1-1): DSGVTQTPKHLITATGQRVTLRCSPRSGDLSVYWYQQSLDQGLQFLIQYYNGEERAKGNILERFSAQQFPDLHSELNLSSLELGDSALYFCASSLGAGGTEAFFGQGTRLTVV.

This chain's CDR3 is CASSLAVRVNGNTIYF. DNA of the CDR3: TGTGCCAGCAGCTTAGCCGTCAGGGTGAACGGAAACACCATATATTTT. The gene calls are TRBV7-9 and TRBJ1-3, with a tentative D call TRBD1 (5 bases). The CDR3 is 16 amino acids. Trimming stripped 0 bases from V and 4 bases from J, with 13 bases between. Looked up from germline, CDR1 is SEHNR and CDR2 is FQNEAQ (reference sequence).

V gene TRBV7-6 combines with J gene TRBJ2-2, with unresolved D. V was trimmed by 4 bases and J by 8 bases, leaving 11 bases between them. The CDR3 is 13 residues long. The germline V gene encodes CDR1 SGHVS and CDR2 FNYEAQ. The CDR3 region is CASSYPGFGELFF. Here the CDR3 DNA reads TGTGCCAGCAGCTACCCTGGGTTTGGGGAGCTGTTTTTT.